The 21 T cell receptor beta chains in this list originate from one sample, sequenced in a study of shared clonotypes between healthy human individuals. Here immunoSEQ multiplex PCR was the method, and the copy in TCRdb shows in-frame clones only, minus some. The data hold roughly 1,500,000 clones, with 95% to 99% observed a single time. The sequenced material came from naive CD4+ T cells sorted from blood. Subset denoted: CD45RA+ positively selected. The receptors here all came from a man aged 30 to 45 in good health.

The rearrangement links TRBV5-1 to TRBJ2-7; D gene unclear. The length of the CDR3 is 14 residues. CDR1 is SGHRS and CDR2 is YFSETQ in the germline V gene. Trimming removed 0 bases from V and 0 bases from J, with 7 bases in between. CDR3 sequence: CASSLDVFSYEQYF. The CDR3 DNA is TGCGCCAGCAGCTTGGACGTGTTCTCCTACGAGCAGTACTTC.

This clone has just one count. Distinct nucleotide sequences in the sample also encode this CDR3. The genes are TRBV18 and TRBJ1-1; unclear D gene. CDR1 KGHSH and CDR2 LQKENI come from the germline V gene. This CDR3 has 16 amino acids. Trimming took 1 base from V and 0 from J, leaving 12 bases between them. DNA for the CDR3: TGTGCCAGCTCACCACTGAGCGGCAGCATGAACACTGAAGCTTTCTTT. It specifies CASSPLSGSMNTEAFF.

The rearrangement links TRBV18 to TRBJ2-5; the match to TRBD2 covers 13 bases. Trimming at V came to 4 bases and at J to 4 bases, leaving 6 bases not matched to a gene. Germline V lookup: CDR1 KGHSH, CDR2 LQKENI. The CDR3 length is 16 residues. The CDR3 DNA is TGTGCCAGCTCACGTGGACTAGCGGGAGTCGGAGAGACCCAGTACTTC. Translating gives CASSRGLAGVGETQYF.

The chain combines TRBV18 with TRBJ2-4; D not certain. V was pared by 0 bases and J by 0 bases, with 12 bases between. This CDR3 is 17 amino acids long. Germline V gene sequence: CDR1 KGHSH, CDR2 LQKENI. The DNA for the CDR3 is TGTGCCAGCTCACCACCTTCAGCCTTACTAGCCAAAAACATTCAGTACTTC. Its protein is CASSPPSALLAKNIQYF. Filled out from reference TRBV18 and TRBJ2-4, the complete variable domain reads NAGVMQNPRHLVRRRGQEARLRCSPMKGHSHVYWYRQLPEEGLKFMVYLQKENIIDESGMPKERFSAEFPKEGPSILRIQQVVRGDSAAYFCASSPPSALLAKNIQYFGAGTRLSVL.

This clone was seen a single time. The DNA of the CDR3 is TGCGCCAGCAGCTTGGCTCCGGCAGGGGATGGCTACACCTTC. It encodes CASSLAPAGDGYTF. The chain employs TRBV5-1 and TRBJ1-2, with a tentative D call TRBD1 (6 bases). V was pared by 0 bases and J by 6 bases, with 12 bases between. The CDR3 loop spans 14 amino acids. Germline CDR1 is SGHRS and CDR2 is YFSETQ.

The CDR3 region has the DNA TGCGCCAGCAGCTTGGGCCTACTGGGAAACAATGAGCAGTTCTTC. Its protein is CASSLGLLGNNEQFF. The gene calls are TRBV5-1 and TRBJ2-1, with D uncertain. V lost 0 bases to trimming and J lost 5 bases, with 12 bases between them. The length of the CDR3 is 15 residues. From germline, CDR1 is SGHRS and CDR2 YFSETQ.

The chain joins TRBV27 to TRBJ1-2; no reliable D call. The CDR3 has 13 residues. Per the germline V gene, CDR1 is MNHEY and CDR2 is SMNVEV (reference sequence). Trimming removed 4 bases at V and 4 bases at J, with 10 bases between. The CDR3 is CASSSQDGYGYTF. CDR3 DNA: TGTGCCAGCAGTTCCCAGGACGGCTATGGCTACACCTTC.

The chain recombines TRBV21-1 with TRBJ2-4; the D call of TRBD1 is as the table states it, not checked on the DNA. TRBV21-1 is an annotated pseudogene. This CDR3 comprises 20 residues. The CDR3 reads CATSPGGRDRDYLAKNIQYF. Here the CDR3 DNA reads TGTGCCACCAGCCCAGGGGGGCGGGACAGGGACTATCTAGCCAAAAACATTCAGTACTTC.

The CDR3 sequence is CASSPTLAGGPGYNEQFF. Here the CDR3 DNA reads TGTGCCAGCTCACCAACCCTAGCGGGAGGGCCGGGGTACAATGAGCAGTTCTTC. The chain has TRBV18 and TRBJ2-1; TRBD2 aligns across 12 bases. Trimming removed 2 bases from V and 4 bases from J; junction bases left unmatched: 9. Per germline, CDR1 KGHSH and CDR2 LQKENI. The CDR3 is made up of 18 amino acids.

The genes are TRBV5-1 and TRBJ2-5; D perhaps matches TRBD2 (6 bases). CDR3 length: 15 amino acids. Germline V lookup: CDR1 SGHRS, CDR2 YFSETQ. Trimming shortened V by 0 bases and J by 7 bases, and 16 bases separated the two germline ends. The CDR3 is CASSLASKLGGTQYF. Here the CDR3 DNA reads TGCGCCAGCAGCTTGGCTTCTAAGTTGGGGGGGACCCAGTACTTC. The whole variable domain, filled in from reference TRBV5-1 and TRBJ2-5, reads KAGVTQTPRYLIKTRGQQVTLSCSPISGHRSVSWYQQTPGQGLQFLFEYFSETQRNKGNFPGRFSGRQFSNSRSEMNVSTLELGDSALYLCASSLASKLGGTQYFGPGTRLLVL.

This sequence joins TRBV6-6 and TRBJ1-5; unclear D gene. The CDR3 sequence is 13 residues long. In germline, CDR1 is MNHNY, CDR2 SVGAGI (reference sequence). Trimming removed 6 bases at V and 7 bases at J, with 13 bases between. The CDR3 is CASSQDGWQPQHF. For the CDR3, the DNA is TGTGCCAGCAGCCAGGACGGTTGGCAGCCCCAGCATTTT.

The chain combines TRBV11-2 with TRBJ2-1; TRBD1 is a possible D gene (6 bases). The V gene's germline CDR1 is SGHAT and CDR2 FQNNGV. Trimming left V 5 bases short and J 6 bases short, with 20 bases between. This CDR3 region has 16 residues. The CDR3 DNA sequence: TGTGCCAGCAGCCGATCCCCGGACAGACGACCCAATGAGCAGTTCTTC. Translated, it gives CASSRSPDRRPNEQFF. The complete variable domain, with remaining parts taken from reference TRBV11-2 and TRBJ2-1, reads EAGVAQSPRYKIIEKRQSVAFWCNPISGHATLYWYQQILGQGPKLLIQFQNNGVVDDSQLPKDRFSAERLKGVDSTLKIQPAKLEDSAVYLCASSRSPDRRPNEQFFGPGTRLTVL.

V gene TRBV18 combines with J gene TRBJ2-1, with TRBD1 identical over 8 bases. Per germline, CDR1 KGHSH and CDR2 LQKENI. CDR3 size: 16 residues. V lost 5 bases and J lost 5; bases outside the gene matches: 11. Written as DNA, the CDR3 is TGTGCCAGCTCATTCCATACTCAGGGGGCGGACAATGAGCAGTTCTTC. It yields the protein CASSFHTQGADNEQFF.

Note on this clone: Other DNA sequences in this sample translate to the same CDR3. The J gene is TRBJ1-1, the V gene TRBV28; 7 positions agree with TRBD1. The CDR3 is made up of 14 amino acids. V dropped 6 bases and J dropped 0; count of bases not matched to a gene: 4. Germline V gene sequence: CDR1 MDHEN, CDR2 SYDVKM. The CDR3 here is CASSPTGMNTEAFF. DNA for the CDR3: TGTGCCAGCAGCCCGACAGGGATGAACACTGAAGCTTTCTTT.

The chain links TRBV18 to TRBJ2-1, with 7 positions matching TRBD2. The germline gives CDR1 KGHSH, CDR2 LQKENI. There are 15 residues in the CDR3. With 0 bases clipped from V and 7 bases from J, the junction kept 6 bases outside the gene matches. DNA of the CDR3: TGTGCCAGCTCACCACCGGGCGGGAGAAGGAATGAGCAGTTCTTC. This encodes CASSPPGGRRNEQFF. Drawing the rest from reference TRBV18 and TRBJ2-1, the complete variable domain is NAGVMQNPRHLVRRRGQEARLRCSPMKGHSHVYWYRQLPEEGLKFMVYLQKENIIDESGMPKERFSAEFPKEGPSILRIQQVVRGDSAAYFCASSPPGGRRNEQFFGPGTRLTVL.

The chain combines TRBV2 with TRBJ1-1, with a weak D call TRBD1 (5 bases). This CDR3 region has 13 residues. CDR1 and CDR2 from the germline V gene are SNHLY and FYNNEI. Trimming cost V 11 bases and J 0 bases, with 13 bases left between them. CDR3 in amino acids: CAVPREMNTEAFF. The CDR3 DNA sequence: TGTGCCGTCCCCAGGGAGATGAACACTGAAGCTTTCTTT.

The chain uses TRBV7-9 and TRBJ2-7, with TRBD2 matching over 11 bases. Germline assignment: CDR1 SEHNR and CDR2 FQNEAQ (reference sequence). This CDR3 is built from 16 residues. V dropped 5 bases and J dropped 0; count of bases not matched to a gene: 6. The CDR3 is CASSGGTSGPSYEQYF. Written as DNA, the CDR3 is TGTGCCAGCAGCGGAGGGACTAGCGGACCCTCCTACGAGCAGTACTTC.

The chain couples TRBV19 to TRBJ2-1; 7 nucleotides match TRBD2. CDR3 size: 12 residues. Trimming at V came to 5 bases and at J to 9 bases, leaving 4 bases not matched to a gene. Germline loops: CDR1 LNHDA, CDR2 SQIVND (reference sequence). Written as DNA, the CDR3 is TGTGCCAGTAGTCCGTGGGAGGGTGAGCAGTTCTTC. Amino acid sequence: CASSPWEGEQFF.

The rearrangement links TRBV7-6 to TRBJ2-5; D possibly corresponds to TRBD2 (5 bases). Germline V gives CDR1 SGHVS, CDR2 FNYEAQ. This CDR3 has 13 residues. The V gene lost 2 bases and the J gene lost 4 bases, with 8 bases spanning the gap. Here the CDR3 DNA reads TGTGCCAGCAGCTTAAGAGGGCGAGAGACCCAGTACTTC. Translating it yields CASSLRGRETQYF. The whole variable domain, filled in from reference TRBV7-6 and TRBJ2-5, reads GAGVSQSPRYKVTKRGQDVALRCDPISGHVSLYWYRQALGQGPEFLTYFNYEAQQDKSGLPNDRFSAERPEGSISTLTIQRTEQRDSAMYRCASSLRGRETQYFGPGTRLLVL.

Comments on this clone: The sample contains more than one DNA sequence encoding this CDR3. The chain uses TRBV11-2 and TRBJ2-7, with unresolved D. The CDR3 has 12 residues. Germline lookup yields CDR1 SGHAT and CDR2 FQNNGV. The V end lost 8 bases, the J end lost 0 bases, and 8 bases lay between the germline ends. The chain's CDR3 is CASSGSSYEQYF. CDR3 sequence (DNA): TGTGCCAGCTCTGGCAGCTCCTACGAGCAGTACTTC.

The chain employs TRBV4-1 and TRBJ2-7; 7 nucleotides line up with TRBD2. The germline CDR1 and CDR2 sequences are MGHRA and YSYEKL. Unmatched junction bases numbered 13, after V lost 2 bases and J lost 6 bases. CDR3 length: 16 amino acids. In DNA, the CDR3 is TGCGCCAGCAGCCAATATTCCGGGGGAGGGCCCGCCGAGCAGTACTTC. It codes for CASSQYSGGGPAEQYF.